The 13 T cell receptor beta chains in this list originate from one sample, sequenced in a study of shared clonotypes between healthy human individuals (dated by TCRdb to about 2020). The protocol used for the library was the immunoSEQ multiplex PCR assay. Here the immuneACCESS table is served through TCRdb, limited to in-frame sequences with V and J called. Missing clones are a known gap in these copies; in checked studies unresolved V genes cover under half, and the rest lacks a known reason. In all, the sample holds hundreds of thousands of clones, and 80% to 95% of those were seen once. The ten top clones hold approximately 25% of the sample. CD8 naive samples were obtained by positive selection for CCR7 among CD45RO-negative cells, yielding a CD45RA+CCR7+ population from which TemRA cells were excluded. The sample comprised naive CD8+ T cells sorted from blood. The label giving this sample's cell subset or site can be read as: CD45RA+CCR7+. The receptors stem from a man aged 25-45 years in good health.

This clone was counted once. The V and J genes are TRBV2 and TRBJ2-1; 14 nucleotides match TRBD2. With 6 bases clipped from V and 9 bases from J, the junction kept 16 bases outside the gene matches. The CDR3 totals 18 residues. Germline assignment: CDR1 SNHLY and CDR2 FYNNEI. CDR3 nucleotide sequence: TGTGCCAGCAGACCTCGACTAGCGGGAGGGCATCCCCGCCTTGAGCAGTTCTTC. This gives the protein CASRPRLAGGHPRLEQFF.

The chain combines TRBV10-2 with TRBJ2-5; D perhaps matches TRBD1 (5 bases). The germline CDR1 and CDR2 sequences are WSHSY and SAAADI. The CDR3 loop spans 17 amino acids. Trimming shortened V by 0 bases and J by 0 bases, and 14 bases separated the two germline ends. CDR3 in amino acids: CASSESAGPQYQETQYF. The CDR3 DNA follows: TGCGCCAGCAGTGAGTCGGCAGGGCCGCAGTACCAAGAGACCCAGTACTTC.

The gene calls are TRBV19 and TRBJ2-7; TRBD2 matches 13 bases. Germline CDR1 and CDR2: LNHDA and SQIVND (reference sequence). This CDR3 is 17 amino acids long. With V trimmed by 5 bases and J by 4 bases, 11 bases remained unmatched. The CDR3 coding sequence is TGTGCCAGTAGTGCTTACAAATGGACTAGCGGGAGTTACGAGCAGTACTTC. Translated, it gives CASSAYKWTSGSYEQYF.

With regard to this clone: Since a much larger clone is just one base distant, this may be a read error. The sample has other DNA sequences that encode this CDR3 too. V is TRBV6-1 and J is TRBJ2-7; 10 bases line up with TRBD1. Trimming cost V 3 bases and J 2 bases; bases outside gene matches: 1. Germline CDR1 and CDR2: MNHNS and SASEGT. This CDR3 has 14 amino acids. CDR3 amino acids: CASSDGQGAYEQYF. The CDR3 DNA sequence: TGTGCCAGCAGTGATGGACAGGGGGCCTACGAGCAGTACTTC.

The J gene is TRBJ2-1, the V gene TRBV19; D gene uncertain. V was trimmed by 5 bases and J by 6 bases, leaving 14 bases between them. The CDR3 has 14 residues. Germline V gene data show CDR1 as LNHDA and CDR2 as SQIVND (reference sequence). The CDR3 loop reads CASSPLPGRNEQFF. The CDR3 DNA reads as TGTGCCAGTAGTCCGCTTCCTGGGCGCAATGAGCAGTTCTTC.

This clone has just one count. This may be a read error, as it is one base from a much larger clone. This chain joins TRBV27 and TRBJ1-2; 9 positions match TRBD1. The CDR3 has 14 residues. After removal of 5 bases from V and 1 base from J, the junction contained 2 bases not matched to a gene. The germline V gene has CDR1 MNHEY and CDR2 SMNVEV (reference sequence). The CDR3 here is CASSRQGVNYGYTF. The CDR3 DNA follows: TGTGCCAGCAGTAGACAGGGGGTTAACTATGGCTACACCTTC.

The chain couples TRBV7-9 to TRBJ2-2; perhaps TRBD2 as D (5 bases). The V end lost 1 base, the J end lost 5 bases, and 8 bases lay between the germline ends. The CDR3 consists of 14 residues. Germline lookup yields CDR1 SEHNR and CDR2 FQNEAQ (reference sequence). CDR3 sequence: CASSLVRGTGELFF. In DNA, the CDR3 is TGTGCCAGCAGCTTAGTCCGGGGAACCGGGGAGCTGTTTTTT.

The chain couples TRBV10-3 to TRBJ2-7, with 8 bases aligning to TRBD1. CDR3 size: 13 residues. Germline V CDR1 and CDR2: ENHRY, SYGVKD. J lost 9 bases, V lost 9 bases, and 13 bases had no gene match. For the CDR3, the DNA is TGTGCCATGGGGACAGGAAGCTCCTTACTGCAGTACTTC. Amino acids: CAMGTGSSLLQYF.

The chain combines TRBV10-3 with TRBJ2-1; 8 bases are shared with TRBD1. The CDR3 has 14 amino acids. After removal of 4 bases from V and 8 bases from J, the junction contained 7 bases not matched to a gene. Germline V CDR1 and CDR2: ENHRY, SYGVKD. The CDR3 DNA sequence: TGTGCCATCAGTGGGGCAGGGGGCTTGTATGAGCAGTTCTTC. Its protein product is CAISGAGGLYEQFF.

The V and J genes are TRBV5-1 and TRBJ2-5; TRBD2 matches 10 bases. CDR1 SGHRS and CDR2 YFSETQ come from the germline V gene. V lost 0 bases to trimming and J lost 5 bases; unmatched junction nucleotides: 7. The CDR3 is 16 amino acids. The CDR3 is CASSLVLAGADETQYF. In DNA form, the CDR3 reads TGCGCCAGCAGCTTGGTGCTAGCGGGAGCAGATGAGACCCAGTACTTC.

This chain connects TRBV7-9 to TRBJ2-3; 8 bases map to TRBD1. The V gene's germline CDR1 is SEHNR and CDR2 FQNEAQ (reference sequence). The trim removed 2 bases at V and 2 bases at J, leaving 12 bases unmatched. The CDR3 contains 18 residues. The CDR3 DNA sequence: TGTGCCAGCAGCTTATCGGTGTTGGACAGGGTGTCCACAGATACGCAGTATTTT. This gives the protein CASSLSVLDRVSTDTQYF.

This clone was seen a handful of times. The J gene is TRBJ1-5, the V gene TRBV7-9; 8 bases are a match to TRBD1. The CDR3 is 16 amino acids. J was trimmed by 3 bases and V by 5 bases; bases with no gene match: 9. Germline V lookup: CDR1 SEHNR, CDR2 FQNEAQ (reference sequence). In DNA, the CDR3 is TGTGCCAGCAGCGCGAGGACAGGGTTGTACAATCAGCCCCAGCATTTT. Its translation: CASSARTGLYNQPQHF.

V gene TRBV11-2 combines with J gene TRBJ2-3; possible D gene TRBD1, 6 bases. The CDR3 totals 17 residues. The V end was cut by 5 bases, the J end by 0 bases, with 18 bases between. CDR1 is SGHAT and CDR2 is FQNNGV in the germline V gene. CDR3 loop: CASSQPVGQSSTDTQYF. The CDR3 DNA follows: TGTGCCAGCAGCCAACCTGTGGGACAAAGTAGCACAGATACGCAGTATTTT. Combining the CDR3 with reference TRBV11-2 and TRBJ2-3 gives the whole variable domain EAGVAQSPRYKIIEKRQSVAFWCNPISGHATLYWYQQILGQGPKLLIQFQNNGVVDDSQLPKDRFSAERLKGVDSTLKIQPAKLEDSAVYLCASSQPVGQSSTDTQYFGPGTRLTVL.